A single sample is the source of the 19 T cell receptor beta chains below, sequenced in a study of T-cell reconstitution after alpha-beta-depleted transplantation in children. A TCRbeta library incorporating unique molecular identifiers was prepared. TCRdb reprocessed the PCR reads via MiXCR and lists one record per CDR3 protein. The sample records 900,000 or so distinct CDR3 sequences, around 17% being singletons. Sample: PBMCs, mostly from graft donor cells, taken 360 days after TCRalphabeta/CD19-depleted stem cell transplant. The source is a male patient under 18 who had a stem cell transplant for acute lymphoblastic leukemia, so the T cells may come from the graft donor.

This clonotype has a handful of counts. The chain is built from TRBV5-1 and TRBJ2-1; a weak D match, TRBD2 (6 bases). The germline V gene encodes CDR1 SGHRS and CDR2 YFSETQ. This CDR3 spans 15 amino acids. V was pared by 0 bases and J by 4 bases, with 11 bases between. The CDR3 loop reads CASSLVGEEYNEQFF. The CDR3 bases are TGCGCCAGCAGCTTGGTCGGGGAGGAGTACAATGAGCAGTTCTTC. Full variable domain (rest looked up from reference TRBV5-1 and TRBJ2-1): KAGVTQTPRYLIKTRGQQVTLSCSPISGHRSVSWYQQTPGQGLQFLFEYFSETQRNKGNFPGRFSGRQFSNSRSEMNVSTLELGDSALYLCASSLVGEEYNEQFFGPGTRLTVL.

V gene TRBV7-9 combines with J gene TRBJ2-1; TRBD1 agrees at 9 bases. The germline gives CDR1 SEHNR, CDR2 FQNEAQ (reference sequence). This CDR3 has 14 amino acids. V shed 4 bases and J 7 bases; nucleotides not matched to a gene: 5. CDR3 region: CASSSRQGGNEQFF. The CDR3 region has the DNA TGTGCCAGCAGCTCGCGACAGGGGGGAAATGAGCAGTTCTTC.

This clonotype has only a few counts. The genes are TRBV30 and TRBJ1-1; D unclear. Trimming pared 2 bases from V and 0 bases from J, leaving 10 bases between. Germline CDR1 reads GTSNPN; CDR2 reads SVGIG (reference sequence). CDR3 length: 14 amino acids. CDR3 sequence: CAWSNGVVNTEAFF. Here the CDR3 DNA reads TGTGCCTGGAGTAACGGGGTTGTGAACACTGAAGCTTTCTTT.

The rearrangement links TRBV20-1 to TRBJ1-5; D gene uncertain. CDR3 length: 11 residues. V shed 3 bases and J shed 3 bases, with 3 bases lying between them. CDR1 DFQATT and CDR2 SNEGSKA come from the germline V gene (reference sequence). CDR3 sequence (DNA): TGCAGTGCTAGCAACAATCAGCCCCAGCATTTT. This gives the protein CSASNNQPQHF.

The genes are TRBV3-1 and TRBJ1-5, with a weak D call TRBD1 (5 bases). The germline CDR1 and CDR2 sequences are LGHDT and YNNKEL (reference sequence). Trimming removed 6 bases at V and 0 bases at J, with 9 bases between. The CDR3 length is 14 residues. This CDR3 is CASRTGTSNQPQHF. The CDR3 DNA is TGTGCCAGCAGAACCGGGACTAGCAATCAGCCCCAGCATTTT.

The chain carries TRBV11-1 and TRBJ2-3; TRBD1 matches 8 bases. J was trimmed by 1 base and V by 5 bases; bases with no gene match: 20. This CDR3 contains 20 residues. Per the germline V gene, CDR1 is SGHAT and CDR2 is FQDESV (reference sequence). This CDR3 is CASSPLRQGAQGFRTDTQYF. The CDR3 DNA follows: TGTGCCAGCAGCCCCCTGAGGCAGGGGGCTCAGGGGTTTCGCACAGATACGCAGTATTTT.

The chain combines TRBV12-3 or TRBV12-4 with TRBJ2-2, with 7 bases matching TRBD2. The V segment lost 7 bases and the J segment 4 bases; nucleotides outside the gene matches: 6. This CDR3 has 14 amino acids. The CDR3 DNA is TGTGCCAGCACCCTGGGGGGGGGCACCGGGGAGCTGTTTTTT. This encodes CASTLGGGTGELFF.

This sequence joins TRBV18 and TRBJ2-3, with 8 positions matching TRBD2. Germline V CDR1 and CDR2: KGHSH, LQKENI. The CDR3 is 19 residues long. V shed 1 base, J shed 1 base, and the junction held 13 bases outside the gene matches. The chain's CDR3 is CASSPLVPGGPRGTDTQYF. The CDR3 nucleotides are TGTGCCAGCTCACCACTCGTCCCGGGAGGGCCTAGGGGCACAGATACGCAGTATTTT.

V gene TRBV2 combines with J gene TRBJ1-5; TRBD1 might be the D (5 bases). This CDR3 region has 15 residues. V gave up 0 bases and J gave up 5 bases, with 11 bases separating them. The germline gives CDR1 SNHLY, CDR2 FYNNEI. The CDR3 loop is CASSEARGSYQPQHF. The CDR3 region has the DNA TGTGCCAGCAGTGAAGCACGGGGGTCTTATCAGCCCCAGCATTTT.

The V and J genes are TRBV2 and TRBJ2-7; TRBD2 matches at 7 bases. The CDR3 has 17 residues. Germline CDR1 is SNHLY and CDR2 is FYNNEI. V shed 6 bases, J shed 0 bases, and the junction held 14 bases outside the gene matches. CDR3 sequence reads: CASRGTGLPLSSYEQYF. The DNA for the CDR3 is TGTGCCAGCAGAGGGACGGGACTACCCCTAAGCTCCTACGAGCAGTACTTC.

V is TRBV6-5 and J is TRBJ1-1; TRBD1 matches at 10 bases. The V and J ends lost 2 bases and 6 bases, in that order; junction bases with no gene match: 12. There are 17 residues in the CDR3. Germline lookup yields CDR1 MNHEY and CDR2 SVGAGI. The CDR3 DNA reads TGTGCCAGCAGTTACGGTCGACAGGGGGCGCGTCTATCTGAAGCTTTCTTT. Protein sequence: CASSYGRQGARLSEAFF.

The genes are TRBV28 and TRBJ1-2; 7 bases are shared with TRBD1. Germline values: CDR1 MDHEN, CDR2 SYDVKM. J gave up 6 bases and V 10 bases, and 5 bases lay outside the gene matches. The CDR3 has 11 amino acids. CDR3 nucleotide sequence: TGTGCCACCCAGGGGGTCGATGGCTACACCTTC. It encodes CATQGVDGYTF.

This chain links TRBV4-2 with TRBJ2-3; D gene uncertain. CDR3 length: 16 amino acids. Trimming removed 3 bases at V and 0 bases at J, with 13 bases between. Germline V gene lookup returns CDR1 LGHNA and CDR2 YNFKEQ. The CDR3 coding sequence is TGTGCCAGCAGCCATGACTTGCGACCTAGCACAGATACGCAGTATTTT. Translating gives CASSHDLRPSTDTQYF.

This chain joins TRBV12-3 or TRBV12-4 and TRBJ2-2; D not certain. Trimming pared 3 bases from V and 7 bases from J, leaving 15 bases between. This CDR3 comprises 15 residues. The CDR3 region is CASSFGVAEHGELFF. The DNA of the CDR3 is TGTGCCAGCAGTTTTGGTGTGGCAGAACACGGGGAGCTGTTTTTT.

The table lists this clonotype with many counts. The chain employs TRBV4-1 and TRBJ2-3; TRBD2 might be the D (7 bases). The CDR3 consists of 14 residues. Trimming removed 5 bases at V and 5 bases at J, with 14 bases between. The germline CDR1 and CDR2 sequences are MGHRA and YSYEKL. CDR3 sequence reads: CASSARGLGDTQYF. CDR3 coding DNA: TGCGCCAGCAGCGCGCGGGGGCTTGGAGATACGCAGTATTTT.

Only a few counts were recorded for this clonotype. The J gene is TRBJ2-3, the V gene TRBV7-3; D is ambiguous. Germline V gives CDR1 SGHTA, CDR2 FQGTGA. The CDR3 sequence is 16 residues long. V lost 6 bases, J lost 2 bases, and 18 bases lay in between. CDR3 sequence: CASSLVGPTYTDTQYF. Written as DNA, the CDR3 is TGTGCCAGCAGTCTCGTCGGACCTACCTACACAGATACGCAGTATTTT.

The V call is TRBV5-1, the J call TRBJ2-3, with D unclear. Germline V gene lookup returns CDR1 SGHRS and CDR2 YFSETQ. The germline V and J ends were trimmed by 2 bases and 0 bases, with 10 bases remaining between them. This CDR3 contains 15 residues. The CDR3 is CASSFMPGSTDTQYF. CDR3 nucleotide sequence: TGCGCCAGCAGCTTTATGCCAGGTAGCACAGATACGCAGTATTTT.

V gene TRBV7-3 combines with J gene TRBJ2-5; 11 bases agree with TRBD2. The CDR3 runs 15 residues. The V segment lost 6 bases and the J segment 2 bases; nucleotides outside the gene matches: 5. Germline assignment: CDR1 SGHTA and CDR2 FQGTGA. In DNA form, the CDR3 reads TGTGCCAGCAGTACTAGCGGGAGTCTGCAAGAGACCCAGTACTTC. Its translation is CASSTSGSLQETQYF.

J is TRBJ2-7 and V is TRBV12-3 or TRBV12-4; 7 bases are a match to TRBD2. CDR3 length equals 15 residues. The junction had 7 bases not matched to a gene; V was cut back by 0 bases and J by 5 bases. CDR3 region: CASSLAGRGSDEQYF. DNA of the CDR3: TGTGCCAGCAGTTTAGCGGGGCGGGGGAGCGACGAGCAGTACTTC.